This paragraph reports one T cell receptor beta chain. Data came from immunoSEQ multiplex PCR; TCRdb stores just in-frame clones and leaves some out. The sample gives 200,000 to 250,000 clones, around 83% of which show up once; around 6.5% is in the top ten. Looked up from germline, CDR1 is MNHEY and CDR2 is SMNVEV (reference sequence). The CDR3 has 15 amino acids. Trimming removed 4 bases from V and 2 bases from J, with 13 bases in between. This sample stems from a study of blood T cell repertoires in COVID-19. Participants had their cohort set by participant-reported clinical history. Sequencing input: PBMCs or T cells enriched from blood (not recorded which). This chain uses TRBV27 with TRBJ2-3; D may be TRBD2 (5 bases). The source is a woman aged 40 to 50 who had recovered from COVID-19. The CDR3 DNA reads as TGTGCCAGCAGTTCGGGAAGACGGGACACAGATACGCAGTATTTT. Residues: CASSSGRRDTDTQYF.